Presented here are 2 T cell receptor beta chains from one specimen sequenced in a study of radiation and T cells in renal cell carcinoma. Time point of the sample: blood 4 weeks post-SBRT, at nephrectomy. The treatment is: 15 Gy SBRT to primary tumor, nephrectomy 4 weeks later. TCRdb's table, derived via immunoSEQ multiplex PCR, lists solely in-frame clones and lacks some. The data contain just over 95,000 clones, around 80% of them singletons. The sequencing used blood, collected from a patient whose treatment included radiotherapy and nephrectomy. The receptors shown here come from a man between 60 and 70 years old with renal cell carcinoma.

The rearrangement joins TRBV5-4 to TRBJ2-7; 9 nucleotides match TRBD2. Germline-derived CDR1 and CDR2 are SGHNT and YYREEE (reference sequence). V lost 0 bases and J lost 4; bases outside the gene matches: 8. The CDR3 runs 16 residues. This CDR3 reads CASSLGGSGRGYEQYF. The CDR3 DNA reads TGTGCCAGCAGCTTGGGTGGTAGCGGGAGAGGTTACGAGCAGTACTTC.

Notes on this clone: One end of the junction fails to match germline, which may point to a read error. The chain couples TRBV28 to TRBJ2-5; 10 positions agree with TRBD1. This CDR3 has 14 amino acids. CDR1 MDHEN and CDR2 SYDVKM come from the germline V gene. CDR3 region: CASSFPLGQGGPNF. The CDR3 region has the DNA TGTGCCAGCAGTTTTCCTTTAGGACAGGGGGGGCCCAACTTC.